The T cell receptor (beta chain) described here comes from a study of molecular identifiers for immune sequencing clone quantification. This CDR3 region has 15 residues. Trimming took 4 bases from V and 4 from J; bases not matched to a gene: 9. Germline values: CDR1 SGHDT, CDR2 YYEEEE. A single record per CDR3 protein comes from TCRdb applying MiXCR to the PCR reads. The sample records over 55,000 distinct CDR3 sequences, less than 20% being singletons. The TCR was taken from a human donor in good health. Some libraries in this study had Jurkat cell RNA spiked in. The sample consisted of naive CD8+ T cells from blood, with Jurkat cell RNA spiked in. The subset is: FACS-sorted CD8+CD4-CCR7+CD45RA+ naive T cells. The rearrangement uses TRBV5-6 and TRBJ2-3; 7 nucleotides agree with TRBD2. The CDR3 DNA reads TGTGCCAGCAGCGCGAGTGTGGGGGGGTCAGATACGCAGTATTTT. As protein: CASSASVGGSDTQYF.